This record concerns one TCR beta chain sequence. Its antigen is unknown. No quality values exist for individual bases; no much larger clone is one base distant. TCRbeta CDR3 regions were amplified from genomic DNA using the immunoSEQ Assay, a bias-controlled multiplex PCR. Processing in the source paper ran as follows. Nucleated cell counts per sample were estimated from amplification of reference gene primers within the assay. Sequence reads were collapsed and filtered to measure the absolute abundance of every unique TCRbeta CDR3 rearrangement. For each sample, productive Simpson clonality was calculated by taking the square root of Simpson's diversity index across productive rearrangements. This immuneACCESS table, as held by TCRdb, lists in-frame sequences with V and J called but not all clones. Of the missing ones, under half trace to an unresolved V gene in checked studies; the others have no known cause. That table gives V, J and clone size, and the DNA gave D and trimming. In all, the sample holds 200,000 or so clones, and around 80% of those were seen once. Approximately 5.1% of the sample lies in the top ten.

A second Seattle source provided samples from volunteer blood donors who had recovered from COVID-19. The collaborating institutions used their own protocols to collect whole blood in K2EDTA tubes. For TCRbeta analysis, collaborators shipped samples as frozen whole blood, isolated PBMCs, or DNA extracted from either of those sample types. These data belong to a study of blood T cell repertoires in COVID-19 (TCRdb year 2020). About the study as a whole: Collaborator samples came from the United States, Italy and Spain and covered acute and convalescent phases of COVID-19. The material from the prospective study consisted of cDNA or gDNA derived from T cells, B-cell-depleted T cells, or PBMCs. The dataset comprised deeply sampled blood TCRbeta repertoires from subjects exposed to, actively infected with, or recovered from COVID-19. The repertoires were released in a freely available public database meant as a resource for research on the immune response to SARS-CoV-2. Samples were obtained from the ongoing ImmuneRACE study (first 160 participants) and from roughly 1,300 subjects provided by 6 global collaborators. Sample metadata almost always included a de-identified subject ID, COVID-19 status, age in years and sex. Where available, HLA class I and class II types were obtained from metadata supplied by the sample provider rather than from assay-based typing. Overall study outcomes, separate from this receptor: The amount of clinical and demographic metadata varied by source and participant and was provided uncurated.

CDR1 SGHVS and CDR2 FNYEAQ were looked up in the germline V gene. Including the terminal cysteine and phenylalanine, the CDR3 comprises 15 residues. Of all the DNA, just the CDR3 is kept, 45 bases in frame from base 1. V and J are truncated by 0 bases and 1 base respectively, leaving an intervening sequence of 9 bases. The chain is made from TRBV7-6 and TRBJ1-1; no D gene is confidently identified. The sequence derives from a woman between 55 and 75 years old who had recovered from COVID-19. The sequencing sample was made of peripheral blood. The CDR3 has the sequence CASSLAPGRNTEAFF. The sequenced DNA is TGTGCCAGCAGCTTAGCGCCCGGGAGGAACACTGAAGCTTTCTTT.